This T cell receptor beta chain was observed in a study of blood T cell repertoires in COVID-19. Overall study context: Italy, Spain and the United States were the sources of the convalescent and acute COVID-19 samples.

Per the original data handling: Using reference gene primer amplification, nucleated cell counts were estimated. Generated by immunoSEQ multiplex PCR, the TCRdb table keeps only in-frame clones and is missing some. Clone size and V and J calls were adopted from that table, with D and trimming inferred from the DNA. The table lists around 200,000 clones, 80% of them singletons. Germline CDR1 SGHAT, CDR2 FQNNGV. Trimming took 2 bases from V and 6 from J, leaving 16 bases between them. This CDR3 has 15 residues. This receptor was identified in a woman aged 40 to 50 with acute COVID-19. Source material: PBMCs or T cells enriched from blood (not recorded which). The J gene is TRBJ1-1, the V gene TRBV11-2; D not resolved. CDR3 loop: CASSLWRAGLAEAFF. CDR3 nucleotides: TGTGCCAGCAGCTTATGGCGTGCGGGGTTGGCTGAAGCTTTCTTT.